Shown below are 27 T cell receptor beta chains from a single sample sequenced in a study of blood T cell repertoires in COVID-19. The repertoire was sequenced with immunoSEQ multiplex PCR; TCRdb's copy has only in-frame clones and lacks some. Here the sample spans roughly 250,000 clones, roughly 91% being singletons. The sample taken for sequencing was peripheral blood. The receptors were sampled from a woman aged 40 to 49 who had recovered from COVID-19.

The rearrangement links TRBV19 to TRBJ1-1; 7 bases agree with TRBD1. With V trimmed by 3 bases and J by 0 bases, 10 bases remained unmatched. The CDR3 length is 17 residues. Germline CDR1 is LNHDA and CDR2 is SQIVND (reference sequence). The CDR3 coding sequence is TGTGCCAGTAGTATTCCCCTACAGGGGTCCATGAACACTGAAGCTTTCTTT. This gives the protein CASSIPLQGSMNTEAFF.

The gene calls are TRBV4-3 and TRBJ2-1, with D unresolved. V was clipped by 1 base and J by 10 bases, with 8 bases between them. Germline V gene data show CDR1 as LGHNA and CDR2 as YSLEER. This CDR3 is 12 amino acids long. The CDR3 nucleotides are TGCGCCAGCAGCCAAGGGCCCGGGGAGCAGTTCTTC. Translated, it gives CASSQGPGEQFF.

V usage is TRBV9 and J usage is TRBJ2-6; a possible D gene is TRBD2 (6 bases). Germline-derived CDR1 and CDR2 are SGDLS and YYNGEE. The germline V and J ends were trimmed by 4 bases and 4 bases, with 15 bases remaining between them. This CDR3 contains 16 residues. The CDR3, as DNA: TGTGCCAGCAGCCCCGGGGGAGGTGCCGGGGCCAACGTCCTGACTTTC. Its translation is CASSPGGGAGANVLTF.

This chain links TRBV24-1 with TRBJ1-2; 7 bases map to TRBD1. Germline V gene data show CDR1 as KGHDR and CDR2 as SFDVKD. The CDR3 is made up of 15 amino acids. After removal of 3 bases from V and 4 bases from J, the junction contained 7 bases not matched to a gene. This CDR3 is CATSDPGQLAYGYTF. Written as DNA, the CDR3 is TGTGCCACCAGTGATCCGGGACAGCTGGCCTATGGCTACACCTTC.

The CDR3 nucleotides are TGTGCCAGCACCCCCGACAGCTCCTATGGCTACACCTTC. It specifies CASTPDSSYGYTF. The chain uses TRBV6-5 and TRBJ1-2, with TRBD1 as a possible D gene (5 bases). Per the germline V gene, CDR1 is MNHEY and CDR2 is SVGAGI. The CDR3 length is 13 residues. Trimming stripped 7 bases from V and 4 bases from J, with 13 bases between.

The rearrangement links TRBV27 to TRBJ2-5; 7 bases are a match to TRBD2. This CDR3 is 16 amino acids long. Trimming at V came to 2 bases and at J to 1 base, leaving 7 bases not matched to a gene. Germline CDR1 is MNHEY and CDR2 is SMNVEV (reference sequence). The DNA of the CDR3 is TGTGCCAGCAGTTTAGTGGTGGCTAGCGGCCAAGAGACCCAGTACTTC. Encoded protein: CASSLVVASGQETQYF.

The J gene is TRBJ2-7, the V gene TRBV7-9, with TRBD1 identical over 7 bases. Trimming at V came to 1 base and at J to 6 bases, leaving 9 bases not matched to a gene. CDR3 size: 15 residues. Germline V gene lookup returns CDR1 SEHNR and CDR2 FQNEAQ (reference sequence). CDR3 bases: TGTGCCAGCAGCTTAGGAGGGGGCAGCGGTGGCGAGCAGTACTTC. This translates into CASSLGGGSGGEQYF.

The chain links TRBV5-1 to TRBJ1-3; D might be TRBD1 (5 bases). Per the germline V gene, CDR1 is SGHRS and CDR2 is YFSETQ. The V end was cut by 5 bases, the J end by 3 bases, with 18 bases between. The CDR3 is 16 amino acids. CDR3 nucleotides: TGCGCCAGCAGACCCAGTCCAGGGTCGGTTGGAAACACCATATATTTT. The encoded protein is CASRPSPGSVGNTIYF.

The V and J genes are TRBV7-9 and TRBJ2-3; D unclear. The CDR3 runs 15 residues. The germline gives CDR1 SEHNR, CDR2 FQNEAQ (reference sequence). V lost 5 bases to trimming and J lost 1 base, with 13 bases between them. In DNA form, the CDR3 reads TGTGCCAGCAGCCCCCCGGTGCAGGGCACAGATACGCAGTATTTT. This encodes CASSPPVQGTDTQYF. Full variable domain (remainder filled in from reference TRBV7-9 and TRBJ2-3): DTGVSQNPRHKITKRGQNVTFRCDPISEHNRLYWYRQTLGQGPEFLTYFQNEAQLEKSRLLSDRFSAERPKGSFSTLEIQRTEQGDSAMYLCASSPPVQGTDTQYFGPGTRLTVL.

There are a few counts of this clone. The V and J genes are TRBV6-2 or TRBV6-3 and TRBJ2-1; 10 nucleotides line up with TRBD2. In germline, CDR1 is MNHEY, CDR2 SVGEGT. V dropped 5 bases and J dropped 9; count of bases not matched to a gene: 7. This CDR3 comprises 14 residues. The CDR3, as DNA: TGTGCCAGCAGTAGCGGGAGGGCCTCGGGTGAGCAGTTCTTC. Translating gives CASSSGRASGEQFF.

This clone was observed a single time. The chain combines TRBV5-1 with TRBJ2-2; TRBD1 agrees at 7 bases. This CDR3 spans 14 amino acids. CDR1 and CDR2 from the germline V gene are SGHRS and YFSETQ. The junction had 2 bases not matched to a gene; V was cut back by 0 bases and J by 6 bases. The CDR3 bases are TGCGCCAGCAGCTTGGGACAGGGATCCGGGGAGCTGTTTTTT. This encodes CASSLGQGSGELFF.

CDR3 coding DNA: TGCGCCAGCAGCCAAGATCCGGGATACAACTATGGCTACACCTTC. Amino acid sequence: CASSQDPGYNYGYTF. The genes are TRBV4-1 and TRBJ1-2; D ambiguous. The germline V and J ends were trimmed by 0 bases and 2 bases, with 10 bases remaining between them. Germline CDR1 reads MGHRA; CDR2 reads YSYEKL. The CDR3 extends over 15 amino acids.

The J gene is TRBJ2-5, the V gene TRBV30; TRBD2 might be the D (5 bases). The germline gives CDR1 GTSNPN, CDR2 SVGIG (reference sequence). Trimming took off 6 bases at V and 2 bases at J, with 13 bases between the two ends. CDR3 size: 13 residues. The CDR3 sequence is CACAGRRQETQYF. In nucleotides, the CDR3 is TGTGCCTGCGCCGGCCGGAGGCAAGAGACCCAGTACTTC.

This clone was counted only a few times. The J gene is TRBJ2-7, the V gene TRBV2; 11 bases match TRBD2. J lost 2 bases, V lost 5 bases, and 8 bases had no gene match. Germline lookup yields CDR1 SNHLY and CDR2 FYNNEI. The CDR3 sequence is 16 residues long. The CDR3 loop is CASSNPSGRSPYEQYV. In DNA, the CDR3 is TGTGCCAGCAGTAACCCTAGCGGGAGGTCCCCCTACGAGCAGTACGTC.

Here the CDR3 DNA reads TGTGCCAGCAGGCTGGCCTCCGGGAATGAAAAACTGTTTTTT. Its protein is CASRLASGNEKLFF. The chain links TRBV7-2 to TRBJ1-4; D unresolved. The V end was cut by 6 bases, the J end by 5 bases, with 13 bases between. The CDR3 contains 14 residues. CDR1 SGHTA and CDR2 FQGNSA come from the germline V gene.

The chain has TRBV19 and TRBJ1-2; 9 positions match TRBD1. J lost 6 bases, V lost 7 bases, and 9 bases had no gene match. CDR3 length: 14 amino acids. Germline CDR1 reads LNHDA; CDR2 reads SQIVND (reference sequence). The CDR3 nucleotides read TGTGCCAGTACAGAACAGGGGGCGCAGGATGGCTACACCTTC. Its translation: CASTEQGAQDGYTF.

The table lists this clone with a few counts. The chain links TRBV11-2 to TRBJ1-1; D perhaps matches TRBD1 (5 bases). Per germline, CDR1 SGHAT and CDR2 FQNNGV. The V gene lost 5 bases and the J gene lost 1 base, with 20 bases spanning the gap. The CDR3 covers 17 residues. The CDR3 region has the DNA TGTGCCAGCAGCCCCCGGAGGGTGGGGGAGCAGAACACTGAAGCTTTCTTT. Encoded protein: CASSPRRVGEQNTEAFF.

This rearrangement joins TRBV12-1 to TRBJ2-7; TRBD2, as called in the table, went unchecked against the DNA. TRBV12-1 is classified as a pseudogene. This CDR3 comprises 15 residues. The CDR3 here is CASTSFLGVRDEQYV. CDR3 sequence (DNA): TGTGCCAGCACCAGCTTCCTCGGGGTAAGGGACGAGCAGTACGTC.

This rearrangement joins TRBV28 to TRBJ2-4; 10 bases agree with TRBD1. There are 16 residues in the CDR3. The J segment lost 11 bases and the V segment lost 7 bases, leaving 17 bases of the junction unmatched. Germline V gives CDR1 MDHEN, CDR2 SYDVKM. CDR3 bases: TGTGCCAGCAACGGGCCGGGACAGGGGTTCCGAACCCTTCAGTACTTC. This encodes CASNGPGQGFRTLQYF. Together with reference TRBV28 and TRBJ2-4, the CDR3 gives the full variable domain: DVKVTQSSRYLVKRTGEKVFLECVQDMDHENMFWYRQDPGLGLRLIYFSYDVKMKEKGDIPEGYSVSREKKERFSLILESASTNQTSMYLCASNGPGQGFRTLQYFGAGTRLSVL.

The V call is TRBV19, the J call TRBJ2-1, with 10 bases matching TRBD2. CDR3 length: 13 amino acids. J was trimmed by 12 bases and V by 11 bases; bases with no gene match: 13. Germline V gene data show CDR1 as LNHDA and CDR2 as SQIVND (reference sequence). This CDR3 reads CAGSFGLAGVQFF. The DNA of the CDR3 is TGTGCCGGCTCTTTCGGGCTAGCGGGAGTGCAGTTCTTC.

This rearrangement joins TRBV5-1 to TRBJ2-7; tentatively, D is TRBD2 (6 bases). The germline V gene has CDR1 SGHRS and CDR2 YFSETQ. Trimming removed 4 bases from V and 2 bases from J, with 10 bases in between. The length of the CDR3 is 13 residues. CDR3 region: CASSPTRAYEQYV. CDR3 in DNA: TGCGCCAGCAGCCCGACTAGGGCCTACGAGCAGTACGTC.

This chain connects TRBV7-9 to TRBJ2-3; possible D gene TRBD2, 5 bases. CDR3 length: 16 amino acids. The V gene's germline CDR1 is SEHNR and CDR2 FQNEAQ (reference sequence). The germline V and J ends were trimmed by 1 base and 7 bases, with 18 bases remaining between them. CDR3 sequence reads: CASSLGPPRPGNTQYF. CDR3 nucleotide sequence: TGTGCCAGCAGCTTAGGGCCTCCCCGGCCCGGGAATACGCAGTATTTT.

The rearrangement uses TRBV6-5 and TRBJ1-1; 7 nucleotides agree with TRBD1. Germline CDR1 is MNHEY and CDR2 is SVGAGI. The CDR3 sequence is 13 residues long. V gave up 4 bases and J gave up 8 bases; unmatched junction bases: 7. CDR3 DNA: TGTGCCAGCAGTTCCCACAGGGGTACCGAAGCTTTCTTT. The encoded protein is CASSSHRGTEAFF.

This chain uses TRBV6-5 with TRBJ1-2; D is perhaps TRBD1 (6 bases). The CDR3 sequence is 14 residues long. Germline CDR1 is MNHEY and CDR2 is SVGAGI. V lost 4 bases and J lost 7, with 16 bases in between. The CDR3 region has the DNA TGTGCCAGCAGTTCCCTGGCCAGGGGCGCTGGCTACACCTTC. Translation gives CASSSLARGAGYTF.

This clone was recorded a few times. The chain combines TRBV7-9 with TRBJ2-7, with 7 bases fitting TRBD2. Germline V gene lookup returns CDR1 SEHNR and CDR2 FQNEAQ (reference sequence). Trimming removed 2 bases from V and 5 bases from J; junction bases left unmatched: 6. This CDR3 is built from 14 residues. In DNA, the CDR3 is TGTGCCAGCAGCTTAACGGGGACTACCAACGAGCAGTACTTC. Translating gives CASSLTGTTNEQYF.

The chain carries TRBV30 and TRBJ1-4; D ambiguous. CDR3 length: 15 amino acids. Germline V CDR1 and CDR2: GTSNPN, SVGIG (reference sequence). Deletions cut 0 bases from V and 7 bases from J, with 15 bases between. The CDR3 region has the DNA TGTGCCTGGAGTGTAGTTAGGATAAAGCGTGAAAAACTGTTTTTT. This translates into CAWSVVRIKREKLFF.

The V gene is TRBV25-1, the J gene TRBJ1-5; a weak D match, TRBD1 (5 bases). The V end lost 4 bases, the J end lost 6 bases, and 13 bases lay between the germline ends. Germline V gene sequence: CDR1 MGHDK, CDR2 SYGVNS. This CDR3 region has 14 residues. The CDR3 bases are TGTGCCAGCAGTGTGGGGGGAGCCGGTCAGCCCCAGCATTTT. Encoded protein: CASSVGGAGQPQHF.